These 13 T cell receptor beta chains were all obtained from the same sample, sequenced in a study of blood T cells in healthy people across ages. The authors ran a second PCR of roughly 6 to 12 cycles using a sample-barcoded 5' primer and a J-beta primer mix. TCRdb re-analysed the 5' RACE reads in MiXCR, keeping a single row per CDR3 protein. Here the sample spans 720,000 or so distinct CDR3 sequences, roughly two fifths being singletons. What was sequenced was blood. Receptor source: a man older than 75 in good health.

This clonotype appeared a few times. The chain recombines TRBV4-3 with TRBJ2-5; the match to TRBD2 covers 14 bases. The CDR3 runs to 16 residues. J gave up 4 bases and V 2 bases, and 3 bases lay outside the gene matches. Germline CDR1 LGHNA, CDR2 YSLEER. The CDR3 loop reads CASSQSTSGRGETQYF. The CDR3 coding sequence is TGCGCCAGCAGCCAATCGACTAGCGGGAGGGGAGAGACCCAGTACTTC.

This clonotype was seen more than once but under ten times. The chain combines TRBV12-3 or TRBV12-4 with TRBJ1-5; 7 bases agree with TRBD1. V trimming: 5 bases; J trimming: 5 bases; junction bases outside the gene matches: 9. CDR3 length equals 15 residues. CDR3 in DNA: TGTGCCAGCAGTAAACAGGGGAGTAGGGATCAGCCCCAGCATTTT. Protein product: CASSKQGSRDQPQHF.

The DNA for the CDR3 is TGTGCCAGTAGTATAGCTAAGGCGAATGAAGAGACCCAGTACTTC. Its protein product is CASSIAKANEETQYF. J is TRBJ2-5 and V is TRBV19; no reliable D call. This CDR3 comprises 15 residues. Germline CDR1 reads LNHDA; CDR2 reads SQIVND (reference sequence). Trimming removed 1 base from V and 3 bases from J, with 12 bases in between.

The chain uses TRBV7-6 and TRBJ1-4, with TRBD1 matching 10 bases. The CDR3 totals 18 residues. Per germline, CDR1 SGHVS and CDR2 FNYEAQ. Trimming removed 5 bases from V and 0 bases from J; junction bases left unmatched: 9. This chain's CDR3 is CASSKRDRGLATNEKLFF. The CDR3, as DNA: TGTGCCAGCAGCAAAAGGGACAGGGGCCTAGCAACTAATGAAAAACTGTTTTTT.

V usage is TRBV10-1 and J usage is TRBJ2-7; 8 bases are a match to TRBD1. The V gene end was trimmed by 3 bases and the J gene end by 5 bases; junction bases not matched to a gene: 6. Germline V CDR1 and CDR2: WNHNN, SYGVQD (reference sequence). CDR3 length equals 14 residues. In nucleotides, the CDR3 is TGCGCCAGCAGTGACAGGGGGCGAGGGGACGAGCAGTACTTC. Protein: CASSDRGRGDEQYF.

With respect to this clonotype: One junction end does not reproduce the germline sequence, and a read error may be involved. The chain combines TRBV29-1 with TRBJ2-3; possibly TRBD2 for D (6 bases). This CDR3 is built from 11 residues. CDR1 and CDR2 from the germline V gene are SQVTM and ANQGSEA. Here the CDR3 DNA reads TGTAGCGGTACAGAGCCAGATACGCAGTATTTT. Amino acid sequence: CSGTEPDTQYF.

The chain carries TRBV9 and TRBJ2-1; D gene unclear. V was cut by 0 bases and J by 9 bases, with 16 bases left in between. Germline CDR1 SGDLS, CDR2 YYNGEE. The CDR3 has 15 residues. The CDR3 region is CASSVARADISEQFF. The CDR3, as DNA: TGTGCCAGCAGCGTAGCCCGGGCGGATATTAGTGAGCAGTTCTTC.

This clonotype was detected a few times. The chain uses TRBV20-1 and TRBJ1-2, with 9 bases matching TRBD1. The CDR3 totals 13 residues. CDR1 DFQATT and CDR2 SNEGSKA come from the germline V gene (reference sequence). V lost 6 bases and J lost 4; bases outside the gene matches: 6. CDR3 sequence: CSARDRVAYGYTF. As DNA, the CDR3 is TGCAGTGCCAGGGACAGGGTGGCCTATGGCTACACCTTC.

CDR3 bases: TGTGCCACCAGCAGAGACCCCGGGGTAAACATTCAGTACTTC. It specifies CATSRDPGVNIQYF. The chain employs TRBV15 and TRBJ2-4; possibly TRBD2 for D (5 bases). The length of the CDR3 is 14 residues. Between the trimmed V and J ends, which lost 0 bases and 6 bases, there was a span of 9 bases. CDR1 is LNHNV, CDR2 YYDKDF, per germline (reference sequence). Based on the CDR3 plus reference TRBV15 and TRBJ2-4, the full variable domain is DAMVIQNPRYQVTQFGKPVTLSCSQTLNHNVMYWYQQKSSQAPKLLFHYYDKDFNNEADTPDNFQSRRPNTSFCFLDIRSPGLGDTAMYLCATSRDPGVNIQYFGAGTRLSVL.

CDR3 in DNA: TGCGCCAGCAGCTTGGGGACGACCTCCGGGGAGCTGTTTTTT. Translating gives CASSLGTTSGELFF. The chain has TRBV5-1 and TRBJ2-2; D is unresolved. Trimming removed 0 bases at V and 6 bases at J, with 9 bases between. The CDR3 totals 14 residues. The germline V gene encodes CDR1 SGHRS and CDR2 YFSETQ.

V gene TRBV29-1 combines with J gene TRBJ1-2; possible D gene TRBD1, 5 bases. The CDR3 extends over 15 amino acids. Germline-derived CDR1 and CDR2 are SQVTM and ANQGSEA. V was cut by 2 bases and J by 2 bases, with 15 bases left in between. The CDR3 sequence is CSVESGERLNYGYTF. As DNA, the CDR3 is TGCAGCGTTGAATCGGGGGAAAGACTGAACTATGGCTACACCTTC.

This clonotype was observed a few times. This chain joins TRBV29-1 and TRBJ2-2; D may be TRBD1 (6 bases). CDR1 and CDR2 (germline): SQVTM, ANQGSEA. CDR3 size: 14 residues. Trimming cost V 7 bases and J 4 bases, with 16 bases left between them. Here the CDR3 reads CSGRQTGLTGELFF. The CDR3 DNA follows: TGCAGCGGTAGGCAAACAGGGCTCACCGGGGAGCTGTTTTTT.

The chain combines TRBV20-1 with TRBJ2-5, with 10 bases fitting TRBD2. Trimming took 5 bases from V and 3 from J; bases not matched to a gene: 18. CDR3 length: 18 residues. Germline values: CDR1 DFQATT, CDR2 SNEGSKA (reference sequence). The CDR3 bases are TGCAGTGCTGTGGCTCTAGCGGGAGTATGGGGAAAGGAAGAGACCCAGTACTTC. Residues: CSAVALAGVWGKEETQYF.